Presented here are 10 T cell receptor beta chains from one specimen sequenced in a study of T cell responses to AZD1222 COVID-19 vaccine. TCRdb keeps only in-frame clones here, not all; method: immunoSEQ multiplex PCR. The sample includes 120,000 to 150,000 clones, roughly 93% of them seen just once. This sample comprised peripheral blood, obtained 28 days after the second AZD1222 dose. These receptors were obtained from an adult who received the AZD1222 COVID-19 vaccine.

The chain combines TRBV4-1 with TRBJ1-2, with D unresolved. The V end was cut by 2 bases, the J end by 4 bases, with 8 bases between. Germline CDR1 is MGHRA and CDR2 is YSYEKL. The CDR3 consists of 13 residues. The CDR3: CASSQHTLYGYTF. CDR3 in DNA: TGCGCCAGCAGCCAACACACCCTCTATGGCTACACCTTC.

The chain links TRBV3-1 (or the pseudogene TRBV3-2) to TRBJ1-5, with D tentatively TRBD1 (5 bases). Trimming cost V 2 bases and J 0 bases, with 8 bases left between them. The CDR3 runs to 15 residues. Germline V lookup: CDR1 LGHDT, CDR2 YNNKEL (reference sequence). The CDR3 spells CASSQHQGSNQPQHF. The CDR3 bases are TGTGCCAGCAGCCAACATCAGGGTAGCAATCAGCCCCAGCATTTT.

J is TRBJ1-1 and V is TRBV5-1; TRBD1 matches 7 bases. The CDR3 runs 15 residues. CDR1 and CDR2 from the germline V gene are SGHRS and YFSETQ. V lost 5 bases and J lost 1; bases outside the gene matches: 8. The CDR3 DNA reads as TGCGCCAGCAGTATCACAGGGGTTAGGAACACTGAAGCTTTCTTT. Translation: CASSITGVRNTEAFF.

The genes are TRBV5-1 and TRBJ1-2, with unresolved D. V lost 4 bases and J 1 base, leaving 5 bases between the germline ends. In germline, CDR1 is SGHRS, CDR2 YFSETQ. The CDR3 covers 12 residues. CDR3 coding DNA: TGCGCCAGCAGCGGGGATAACTATGGCTACACCTTC. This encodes CASSGDNYGYTF.

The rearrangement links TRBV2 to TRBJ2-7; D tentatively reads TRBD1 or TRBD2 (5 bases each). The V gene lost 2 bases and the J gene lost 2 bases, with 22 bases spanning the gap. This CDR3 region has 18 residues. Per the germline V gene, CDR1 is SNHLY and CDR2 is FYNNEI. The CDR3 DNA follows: TGTGCCAGCAGTGAACGGGGATTGACAGCCCCAAATACCTACGAGCAGTACTTC. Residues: CASSERGLTAPNTYEQYF. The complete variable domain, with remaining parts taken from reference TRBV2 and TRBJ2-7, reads EPEVTQTPSHQVTQMGQEVILRCVPISNHLYFYWYRQILGQKVEFLVSFYNNEISEKSEIFDDQFSVERPDGSNFTLKIRSTKLEDSAMYFCASSERGLTAPNTYEQYFGPGTRLTVT.

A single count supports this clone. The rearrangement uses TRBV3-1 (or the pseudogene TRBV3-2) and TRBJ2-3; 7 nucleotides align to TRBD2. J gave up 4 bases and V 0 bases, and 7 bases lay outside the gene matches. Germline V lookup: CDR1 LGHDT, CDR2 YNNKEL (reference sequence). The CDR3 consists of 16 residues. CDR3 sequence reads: CASSQDRGLRADTQYF. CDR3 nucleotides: TGTGCCAGCAGCCAAGATCGGGGACTAAGGGCAGATACGCAGTATTTT.

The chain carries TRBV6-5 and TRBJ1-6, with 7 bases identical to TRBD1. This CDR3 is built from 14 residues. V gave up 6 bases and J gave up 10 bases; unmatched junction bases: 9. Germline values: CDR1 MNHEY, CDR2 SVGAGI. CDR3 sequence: CASSLRDSGSPLHF. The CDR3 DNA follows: TGTGCCAGCAGCCTCCGGGACAGCGGGTCACCCCTCCACTTT.

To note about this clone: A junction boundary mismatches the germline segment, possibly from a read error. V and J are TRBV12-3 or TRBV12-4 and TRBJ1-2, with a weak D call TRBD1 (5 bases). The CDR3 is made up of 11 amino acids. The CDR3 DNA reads TGTGCCAGCCGGTCCAGGCAGCAACAGGCCTTC. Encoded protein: CASRSRQQQAF.

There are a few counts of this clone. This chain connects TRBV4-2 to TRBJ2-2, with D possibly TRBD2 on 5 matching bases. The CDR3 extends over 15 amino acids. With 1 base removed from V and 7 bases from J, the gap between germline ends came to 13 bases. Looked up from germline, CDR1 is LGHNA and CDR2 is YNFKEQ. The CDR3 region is CASSQVDAGGGELFF. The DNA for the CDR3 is TGTGCCAGCAGCCAAGTCGACGCAGGAGGCGGGGAGCTGTTTTTT.

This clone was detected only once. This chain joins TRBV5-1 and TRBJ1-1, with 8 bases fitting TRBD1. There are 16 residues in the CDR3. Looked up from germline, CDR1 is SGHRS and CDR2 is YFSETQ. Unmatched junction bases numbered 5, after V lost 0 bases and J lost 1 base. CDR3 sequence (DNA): TGCGCCAGCAGCTTGGGCAGGGGGCAAGGGAACACTGAAGCTTTCTTT. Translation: CASSLGRGQGNTEAFF.